The T cell receptor beta chain under discussion was sequenced for a study of cytomegalovirus exposure and HLA in healthy donors. Study-wide points: Reported results showed that the classifier diagnosed cytomegalovirus status with high specificity and sensitivity. Researchers reportedly found TCR beta sequences accurately predicted most subjects' HLA-A and HLA-B alleles.

CDR1 is MNHEY and CDR2 is SMNVEV in the germline V gene (reference sequence). The V and J ends lost 10 bases and 1 base respectively, with 24 bases between them. This CDR3 is built from 17 residues. This cohort consisted of healthy bone marrow donors. The primer mix had 60 Vbeta and 13 Jbeta primers. In the authors' workflow: An analysis performed later counted 75 million to 80 million unique TCR beta chains (approximately 11 million of them shared). Sequencing used immunoSEQ multiplex PCR; TCRdb keeps in-frame clones, though not all of them. V and J calls and clone size are copied from that table; D and trimming were computed from the DNA. Of 100,000 to 150,000 clones listed, roughly four fifths are singletons. Remarks on this clone: Its specificity is not known.

The rearrangement joins TRBV27 to TRBJ2-3, with a possible D match to TRBD1 (6 bases). This clonotype was obtained from a girl aged 2-10 years in good health and CMV-seronegative. The sample was PBMCs. CDR3 sequence (DNA): TGTGCCACCTTCTCCTTCGGGCCCAAGGGGGGCACAGATACGCAGTATTTT. The encoded protein is CATFSFGPKGGTDTQYF.